This is a list of T cell receptor beta chains from one sample in a study of blood T cell repertoires in COVID-19. Sequencing was performed with immunoSEQ multiplex PCR; in TCRdb, only in-frame clones are kept and a portion is missing. The profile covers around 250,000 clones, with 88% appearing a single time and around 1.2% taken by the ten largest. The sequenced sample consisted of PBMCs or T cells enriched from blood (not recorded which). The receptors derive from a woman in her 40s with acute COVID-19. The CDR3 runs from the conserved cysteine through the conserved F or W. The D gene is left open where the match is weak. Clone size is shown for a subset of rows, as once, few, many or a class of expanded clone.

j_gene,abundance,v_gene,d_gene,CDR3aa,CDR3nt
TRBJ1-5,-,TRBV25-1,-,CASTFDRSCNQPQHF,TGTGCCAGCACCTTCGACAGGAGTTGTAATCAGCCCCAGCATTTT
TRBJ2-2,-,TRBV24-1,-,CATSARPTGELFF,TGTGCCACCAGTGCCAGGCCGACCGGGGAGCTGTTTTTT
TRBJ1-5,-,TRBV2,TRBD1,CASSDGQGGQPQHF,TGTGCCAGCAGTGATGGACAGGGTGGACAGCCCCAGCATTTT
TRBJ1-5,-,TRBV19,-,CASSIEGEGNQPQHF,TGTGCCAGTAGTATAGAGGGAGAGGGCAATCAGCCCCAGCATTTT
TRBJ2-3,-,TRBV28,-,CASSLFPTRTVTSTDTQYF,TGTGCCAGCAGTTTATTTCCCACTAGGACGGTAACTAGCACAGATACGCAGTATTTT
TRBJ1-4,-,TRBV2,-,CASSAGLREKLFF,TGTGCCAGCAGTGCAGGGTTAAGGGAAAAACTGTTTTTT
TRBJ1-2,-,TRBV3-1/TRBV3-2,-,CASSRAGANYGYTF,TGTGCCAGCAGCCGGGCAGGGGCGAACTATGGCTACACCTTC
TRBJ1-3,-,TRBV12-3/TRBV12-4,-,CASSLYRGNTIYF,TGTGCCAGCAGTTTGTATCGGGGAAACACCATATATTTT
TRBJ2-6,-,TRBV5-1,-,CASRNAPGANVLTF,TGCGCCAGCAGAAATGCGCCTGGGGCCAACGTCCTGACTTTC
TRBJ2-1,-,TRBV11-3,-,CASSLVRSAAYNEQFF,TGTGCCAGCAGCTTAGTTCGATCGGCGGCCTACAATGAGCAGTTCTTC
TRBJ1-6,-,TRBV9,TRBD1,CASSGTGTASSPLHF,TGTGCCAGCAGCGGGACCGGGACAGCGAGTTCACCCCTCCACTTT
TRBJ1-3,-,TRBV29-1,TRBD1,CSVLRGPGNTIYF,TGCAGCGTACTCAGGGGGCCTGGAAACACCATATATTTT
TRBJ1-2,-,TRBV7-2,-,CASTLTSGGGYGYTF,TGTGCCAGCACCCTTACTTCGGGGGGGGGCTATGGCTACACCTTC
TRBJ2-7,-,TRBV19,TRBD1,CASSSNRGLHEQYF,TGTGCCAGTAGCTCAAACAGGGGGCTTCACGAGCAGTACTTC
TRBJ2-1,-,TRBV19,-,CASSLGRLDEQFF,TGTGCCAGTAGTTTGGGCCGCCTGGATGAGCAGTTCTTC
TRBJ1-1,-,TRBV27,TRBD1,CASSLGTGAMNTEAFF,TGTGCCAGCAGTCTAGGGACAGGGGCTATGAACACTGAAGCTTTCTTT
TRBJ2-1,-,TRBV10-3,-,CAIRSNPGEQFF,TGTGCCATCAGGAGCAACCCAGGGGAGCAGTTCTTC
TRBJ1-2,-,TRBV27,-,CASRQTGGSGYTF,TGTGCCAGCAGGCAGACAGGAGGTAGTGGCTACACCTTC
TRBJ1-4,-,TRBV7-9,-,CASSFVHGATNEKLFF,TGTGCCAGCAGCTTCGTGCACGGTGCAACTAATGAAAAACTGTTTTTT
TRBJ1-2,-,TRBV11-3,-,CASSAGGFLANYGYTF,TGTGCCAGCAGCGCGGGGGGTTTCCTAGCTAACTATGGCTACACCTTC
TRBJ2-5,-,TRBV5-1,TRBD2,CASSPSGRAAETQYF,TGCGCCAGCAGTCCGAGCGGGAGGGCTGCGGAGACCCAGTACTTC
TRBJ2-7,-,TRBV3-1/TRBV3-2,-,CASSQAAGHEQYF,TGTGCCAGCAGCCAAGCGGCGGGGCACGAGCAGTACTTC
TRBJ2-1,-,TRBV2,TRBD1,CASRGDRVPYNEQFF,TGTGCCAGCAGAGGGGACAGGGTTCCCTACAATGAGCAGTTCTTC
TRBJ1-5,-,TRBV19,TRBD1,CASSTWDREGSSQHF,TGTGCCAGTAGTACCTGGGACAGGGAAGGTTCGTCCCAGCATTTT
TRBJ2-3,few,TRBV5-1,-,CASSLSLGGLSTDTQYF,TGCGCCAGCAGCTTGTCTCTTGGGGGCTTGAGCACAGATACGCAGTATTTT
TRBJ2-1,-,TRBV4-2,TRBD1,CASSLGTGFNNEQFF,TGTGCCAGCAGCCTGGGGACAGGGTTTAACAATGAGCAGTTCTTC
TRBJ2-1,-,TRBV7-2,TRBD2,CASTIGLAGGSSYNEQFF,TGTGCCAGCACCATCGGGCTAGCGGGAGGGAGCTCCTACAATGAGCAGTTCTTC
TRBJ1-2,-,TRBV4-3,-,CASSLSEAEGANYGYTF,TGCGCCAGCAGCCTCTCGGAGGCAGAGGGGGCTAACTATGGCTACACCTTC